The T cell receptor (beta chain) described here comes from a study of OX40 agonist ivuxolimab in advanced cancers. Trimming removed 6 bases from V and 7 bases from J, with 12 bases in between. Germline V gene lookup returns CDR1 MNHNS and CDR2 SASEGT. This CDR3 region has 12 residues. Assay: immunoSEQ multiplex PCR; the TCRdb copy retains only in-frame clones and omits some. The sample lists tens of thousands of clones, around nine tenths occurring once. The starting material was CD4+ or CD8+ T cells sorted from blood, obtained in a trial of the OX40 agonist ivuxolimab. The receptor comes from an adult with an advanced solid tumor such as melanoma, head and neck, liver or kidney cancer. V gene TRBV6-1 combines with J gene TRBJ1-2, with a weak D call TRBD1 (6 bases). The CDR3 region has the DNA TGTGCCAGCAGGGGACAAGCTTCTGGCTACACCTTC. The encoded protein is CASRGQASGYTF.